This T cell receptor (beta chain) came from a study of spatial heterogeneity in lung cancer. As for the study in general: When available, follow-up PBMC samples taken a median of about two years after resection were sequenced. For the average unique TCR and UMI combination, more than 8.5 occurrences appeared in raw reads. Beta-chain sequences consistently outnumbered alpha-chain sequences in detection.

Indicated time point: blood at routine non-recurrence follow-up after resection. The sequenced material consisted of unsorted whole RNA from tumor, nontumor lung or frozen PBMC. Note on this clonotype: Antigen: not known.

There are 14 residues in the CDR3. Germline V gene sequence: CDR1 SEHNR, CDR2 FQNEAQ (reference sequence). V lost 11 bases and J 2 bases, leaving 16 bases between the germline ends. TCRdb independently ran MiXCR on the 5' RACE reads; one entry per CDR3 protein. The sample lists 50,000 to 60,000 distinct CDR3 sequences; more than 6.5% were seen once. Study results and caveats: Ubiquitous expanded tumor TCRs showed up in blood more at resection than follow-up.

This sample comprised PBMCs, obtained at follow-up. The rearrangement uses TRBV7-9 and TRBJ2-1; maybe TRBD2 (5 bases). The sequence was collected from a female donor with early-stage non-small cell lung cancer. CDR3 in DNA: TGTGCCGAAGAACGGGGTGGACCCTACAATGAGCAGTTCTTC. It yields the protein CAEERGGPYNEQFF. Full variable domain (outside the CDR3, taken from reference TRBV7-9 and TRBJ2-1): DTGVSQNPRHKITKRGQNVTFRCDPISEHNRLYWYRQTLGQGPEFLTYFQNEAQLEKSRLLSDRFSAERPKGSFSTLEIQRTEQGDSAMYLCAEERGGPYNEQFFGPGTRLTVL.